A selection of T cell receptor beta chains follows, all from one sample in a study of T cells expressing NK-cell markers. TCRdb derives one entry per CDR3 protein from the 5' RACE reads, leaving out DNA. This repertoire comprises 350,000 to 450,000 distinct CDR3 sequences; its ten largest clones make up around 5.2%. Source material: blood T cells: a sorted CD56 or NKG2C T cell subset, CD4+ or CD8+ T cells, or bulk PBMC T cells (not recorded which). These receptors were taken from a man aged 18-75 years in good health. Both conserved end residues are part of each CDR3.

cdr3_aa,v_call,j_call,cdr3_length
CASSKRGSEQYF,TRBV7-9,TRBJ2-7,12
CSARDLEDGYTF,TRBV20-1,TRBJ1-2,12
CASSFLQGWGNEQFF,TRBV12-3/TRBV12-4,TRBJ2-1,15
CASSPRDDTEAFF,TRBV18,TRBJ1-1,13
CASSLERGGYVVPEQFF,TRBV7-2,TRBJ2-1,17
CASTGQGINGYTF,TRBV6-1,TRBJ1-2,13
CAIKGGGGTDTQYF,TRBV10-3,TRBJ2-3,14
CASSLRDRGDYEQYF,TRBV18,TRBJ2-7,15
CASSLGTGIRDGYTF,TRBV5-6,TRBJ1-2,15
CASSLAYKYNEQFF,TRBV7-9,TRBJ2-1,14
CASSPPLGRGSSYEQYF,TRBV14,TRBJ2-7,17
CSARPGGDGEQFF,TRBV20-1,TRBJ2-1,13
CASGSIPSGANVLTF,TRBV5-6,TRBJ2-6,15
CASSLARLAGGGEQFF,TRBV7-2,TRBJ2-1,16
CASSLGQGMGEQFF,TRBV5-1,TRBJ2-1,14
CASKPGLSTDTQYF,TRBV6-4,TRBJ2-3,14
CASRSTGTQGSYEQYF,TRBV5-6,TRBJ2-7,16
CASTRGGLVYTPDTQYF,TRBV4-1,TRBJ2-3,17